This TCR beta chain was identified during a study of shared clonotypes between healthy human individuals. At deep level, the assay was performed. Profiling relied on immunoSEQ multiplex PCR, and the TCRdb table lists in-frame clones only, not all of them. The data show under 600,000 clones, with approximately 79% seen just once and around 13% held by the top ten. Donors included only healthy HIV-negative adults lacking recent acute infections or vaccinations. All of the donors resided in Nashville, Tennessee, and each was a Caucasian adult. This clone was observed a handful of times. Its antigen remains unknown. The CDR3 covers 15 residues. Trimming cost V 3 bases and J 5 bases; bases outside gene matches: 5. CDR1 and CDR2 (germline): MNHEY, SMNVEV (reference sequence). Findings of the study overall: A limitation of the genetic and exposure-history diversity represented arose from few donors.

The receptor's source is a woman in her thirties or forties in good health. Some clones in this sample may be carry-over from other donors' samples. Sequencing was done on a sample of PBMCs. The chain carries TRBV27 and TRBJ2-2; 8 positions match TRBD2. CDR3 loop: CASSFQPSGTGELFF. CDR3 nucleotides: TGTGCCAGCAGTTTTCAGCCTAGCGGGACCGGGGAGCTGTTTTTT.